The 17 T cell receptor beta chains below were found in one sample sequenced in a study of blood T cells in healthy people across ages. Primed by a sample-barcoded 5' primer and a J-beta primer mix, a second PCR proceeded for about 7 to 12 cycles. TCRdb called the 5' RACE reads again in MiXCR, with one record for every CDR3 protein. The table lists approximately 810,000 distinct CDR3 sequences, around 34% of them singletons. The sample consisted of blood. These receptors were taken from a man aged 18 to 30 in good health.

Concerning this clonotype: One end of the junction fails to match germline, which may point to a read error. The genes are TRBV10-3 and TRBJ2-1; possible D gene TRBD2, 6 bases. The CDR3 sequence is 14 residues long. From germline, CDR1 is ENHRY and CDR2 SYGVKD. The CDR3 coding sequence is TGTGCCATCAGTGGGAGGGTCTCCTCCAATGAGCAGTTCTTC. It is translated as CAISGRVSSNEQFF.

The rearrangement uses TRBV2 and TRBJ2-7, with D possibly being TRBD1 or TRBD2 (5 bases each). V gave up 6 bases and J gave up 7 bases, with 22 bases separating them. The CDR3 sequence is 15 residues long. The germline V gene encodes CDR1 SNHLY and CDR2 FYNNEI. The CDR3 DNA reads as TGTGCCAGCAGGGGTATAAGGGGACCTTACAATGAGCAGTACTTC. This sequence encodes CASRGIRGPYNEQYF.

The chain recombines TRBV7-9 with TRBJ2-7; 10 positions match TRBD1. With 5 bases clipped from V and 4 bases from J, the junction kept 8 bases outside the gene matches. The CDR3 has 15 residues. Germline loops: CDR1 SEHNR, CDR2 FQNEAQ (reference sequence). The CDR3 is CASSPLGTGAYEQYF. CDR3 nucleotide sequence: TGTGCCAGCAGCCCCCTGGGGACAGGGGCATACGAGCAGTACTTC.

CDR3 region: CASSSALTDTQYF. The CDR3 bases are TGTGCCAGCAGTTCCGCCCTCACAGATACGCAGTATTTT. The V gene is TRBV7-2, the J gene TRBJ2-3; D unresolved. Per germline, CDR1 SGHTA and CDR2 FQGNSA. The CDR3 has 13 amino acids. Deletions cut 6 bases from V and 2 bases from J, with 9 bases between.

This chain links TRBV9 with TRBJ2-1; tentatively, D is TRBD2 (6 bases). The J call is uncertain, as TRBJ2-7 better fits the DNA end. Germline values: CDR1 SGDLS, CDR2 YYNGEE. The CDR3 sequence is 15 residues long. CDR3 bases: TGTGCCAGCAGCGTAACAGGAGGGTCCTACGATGAGCAGTACTTC. Translated, it gives CASSVTGGSYDEQYF.

This clonotype was seen only a few times. The chain is built from TRBV7-2 and TRBJ1-1; TRBD1 matches at 7 bases. J gave up 7 bases and V 5 bases, and 4 bases lay outside the gene matches. The length of the CDR3 is 12 residues. Germline CDR1 SGHTA, CDR2 FQGNSA. Written as DNA, the CDR3 is TGTGCCAGCAGCCTCAACAGGGGTGAAGCTTTCTTT. It is translated as CASSLNRGEAFF.

Notes on this clonotype: Being one base from a much bigger clone, this may be a read error. The chain has TRBV20-1 and TRBJ1-1; the D gene is possibly TRBD1 (5 bases). With 5 bases removed from V and 4 bases from J, the gap between germline ends came to 14 bases. The CDR3 runs 13 residues. CDR1 and CDR2 (germline): DFQATT, SNEGSKA (reference sequence). DNA for the CDR3: TGCAGTGCTGCCCGGGGCAGGGCCACTGAAGCTTTCTTT. It is translated as CSAARGRATEAFF.

As to this clonotype: This sequence may be a read error, since a much larger clone differs from it by one base. CDR3 DNA: TGTGCCAGCAGACGAACAGGGGACAGTGGCTACACCTTC. Translation: CASRRTGDSGYTF. This chain joins TRBV12-3 or TRBV12-4 and TRBJ1-2; 7 bases fit TRBD1. J was trimmed by 7 bases and V by 6 bases; bases with no gene match: 8. This CDR3 region has 13 residues.

This clonotype was seen more than once but under ten times. V and J are TRBV20-1 and TRBJ2-1; 7 bases are a match to TRBD1. Germline V CDR1 and CDR2: DFQATT, SNEGSKA (reference sequence). The CDR3 loop spans 14 amino acids. The CDR3: CSLQGSPHYNEQFF. The CDR3 coding sequence is TGCAGCCTACAGGGGTCCCCCCATTACAATGAGCAGTTCTTC.

This clonotype appeared a few times. V is TRBV10-3 and J is TRBJ2-3, with D unclear. In germline, CDR1 is ENHRY, CDR2 SYGVKD. V was pared by 2 bases and J by 4 bases, with 4 bases between. The CDR3 is made up of 12 amino acids. CDR3 sequence reads: CAISEGADTQYF. The DNA of the CDR3 is TGTGCCATCAGTGAGGGGGCAGATACGCAGTATTTT.

The CDR3 sequence: CSALAGGNYGYTF. In DNA form, the CDR3 reads TGCAGTGCTCTAGCGGGGGGCAACTATGGCTACACCTTC. The chain carries TRBV20-1 and TRBJ1-2; D possibly corresponds to TRBD1 (6 bases). V gave up 5 bases and J gave up 2 bases, with 12 bases separating them. This CDR3 contains 13 residues. Germline lookup yields CDR1 DFQATT and CDR2 SNEGSKA (reference sequence).

This clonotype was observed once. The CDR3 DNA sequence: TGCAGTGCTAGAGATCCTAGCGGGGGCCGCAATGAGCAGTTCTTC. Protein: CSARDPSGGRNEQFF. The J gene is TRBJ2-1, the V gene TRBV20-1, with 10 bases lining up with TRBD2. The germline gives CDR1 DFQATT, CDR2 SNEGSKA (reference sequence). CDR3 length: 15 amino acids. Germline trimming cut 0 bases from V and 6 bases from J; bases unmatched to any gene: 5.

The gene calls are TRBV4-1 and TRBJ1-4; TRBD1 is a possible D gene (5 bases). Trimming shortened V by 5 bases and J by 8 bases, and 6 bases separated the two germline ends. CDR1 is MGHRA, CDR2 YSYEKL, per germline. The CDR3 covers 11 residues. As DNA, the CDR3 is TGCGCCAGCAGCGGGGGGGAAAAACTGTTTTTT. It codes for CASSGGEKLFF.

The rearrangement joins TRBV12-3 or TRBV12-4 to TRBJ1-5; TRBD1 matches 9 bases. The V segment lost 7 bases and the J segment 6 bases; nucleotides outside the gene matches: 10. This CDR3 has 15 residues. In DNA, the CDR3 is TGTGCCAGCACCATAGCCACAGGGGGCCGTCAGCCCCAGCATTTT. Translated, it gives CASTIATGGRQPQHF.

This chain links TRBV2 with TRBJ2-1; 14 bases line up with TRBD2. TRBJ2-7 matches the DNA end more closely, so the J call is doubtful. Germline V CDR1 and CDR2: SNHLY, FYNNEI. CDR3 length equals 20 residues. The CDR3 coding sequence is TGTGCCAGCAGCCCTGAGACTAGCGGGGGGGCAGATTTTCCCTACAATGAGCAGTACTTC. Translating gives CASSPETSGGADFPYNEQYF.

This clonotype occurred a few times. J is TRBJ2-1 and V is TRBV4-1; D possibly corresponds to TRBD1 (7 bases). Gene TRBJ2-7 matches the end of the DNA better, so the J call may be wrong. Germline lookup yields CDR1 MGHRA and CDR2 YSYEKL. This CDR3 is built from 18 residues. This chain's CDR3 is CASSRPLKEGASYNEQYF. CDR3 coding DNA: TGCGCCAGCAGCCGACCATTAAAGGAGGGGGCCTCCTACAATGAGCAGTACTTC.

The CDR3 sequence: CSATRTSGAEEQYF. The CDR3 coding sequence is TGCAGTGCTACCAGGACTAGCGGGGCGGAAGAGCAGTACTTC. V gene TRBV20-1 combines with J gene TRBJ2-7; TRBD2 agrees at 12 bases. The CDR3 spans 14 residues. With V trimmed by 4 bases and J by 7 bases, 8 bases remained unmatched. CDR1 is DFQATT and CDR2 is SNEGSKA in the germline V gene (reference sequence).